This TCR beta chain was sequenced for a study of T-cell reconstitution after alpha-beta-depleted transplantation in children. Per the germline V gene, CDR1 is DFQATT and CDR2 is SNEGSKA (reference sequence). V was clipped by 1 base and J by 7 bases; unmatched bases: 14. This CDR3 spans 17 amino acids. A few counts support this clonotype. What it binds is unknown. TCRbeta library preparation incorporated unique molecular identifiers. TCRdb fed the PCR reads into MiXCR, producing one record per CDR3 protein. The profile shows about 980,000 distinct CDR3 sequences, about 29% of them singletons. Study-wide findings and caveats: At one year after transplant, newly produced T cells mostly accounted for T-cell counts and diversity. In some patients, recipient T cells and intrathymic progenitors surviving conditioning explained high day-60 diversity. Alpha-beta T cells present about two months after transplant were reported to originate from several hundred expanded graft clones.

The TCR comes from a boy younger than two who had a stem cell transplant for SCID, so the T cells may come from the graft donor. The rearrangement joins TRBV20-1 to TRBJ2-5; 11 nucleotides match TRBD2. Sequencing was performed on PBMCs, mostly from graft donor cells, taken 360 days after TCRalphabeta/CD19-depleted stem cell transplant. The CDR3 nucleotides read TGCAGTGCTAGAGCAGCTAGCGGGGGGACCTTTCCAAGGACCCAGTACTTC. It translates to CSARAASGGTFPRTQYF.